This TCR beta chain was identified in a study of early T cells in non-severe SARS-CoV-2 infection. Study observations and caveats: Anti-spike CD8 responses were favored in VDJdb matching, and private and CD4 specificities were missed.

To note about this clonotype: Its antigen is unknown.

Individual cDNA molecules each received unique molecular identifiers attached to them. TCRdb processed the 5' RACE reads anew with MiXCR; each CDR3 protein has one entry. Here the sample spans about 58,000 distinct CDR3 sequences, more than 7% being singletons. This TCR was sampled from an adult who was a healthcare worker with PCR-confirmed SARS-CoV-2 infection or an uninfected control (not recorded which). Sequencing was performed on whole blood.

CDR3 loop: CATSDFTAGTDLRDGYTF. The CDR3 DNA is TGTGCCACCAGTGATTTCACCGCGGGGACGGACTTGCGGGATGGCTACACCTTC. The V gene is TRBV24-1, the J gene TRBJ1-2, with D possibly TRBD1 on 5 matching bases. This CDR3 comprises 18 residues. Germline V CDR1 and CDR2: KGHDR, SFDVKD. V shed 1 base and J shed 6 bases, with 23 bases lying between them.